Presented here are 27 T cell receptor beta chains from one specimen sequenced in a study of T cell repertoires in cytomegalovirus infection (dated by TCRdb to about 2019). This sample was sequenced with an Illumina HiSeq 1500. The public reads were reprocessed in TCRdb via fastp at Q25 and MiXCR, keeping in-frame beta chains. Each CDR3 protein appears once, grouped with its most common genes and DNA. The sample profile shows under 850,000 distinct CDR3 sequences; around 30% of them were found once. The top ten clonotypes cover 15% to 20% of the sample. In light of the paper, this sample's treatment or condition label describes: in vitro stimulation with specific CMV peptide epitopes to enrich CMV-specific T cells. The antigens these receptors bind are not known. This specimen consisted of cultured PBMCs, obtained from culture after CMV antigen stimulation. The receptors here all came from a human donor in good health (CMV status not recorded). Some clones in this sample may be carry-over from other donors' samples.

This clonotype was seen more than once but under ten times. This CDR3 is CASSLRLEYTEAFF. The CDR3 DNA is TGTGCCAGCAGTCTAAGACTGGAGTACACTGAAGCTTTCTTT. The chain uses TRBV6-1 and TRBJ1-1, with no clear D. CDR3 length equals 14 residues. Trimming pared 5 bases from V and 3 bases from J, leaving 13 bases between. Germline CDR1 reads MNHNS; CDR2 reads SASEGT.

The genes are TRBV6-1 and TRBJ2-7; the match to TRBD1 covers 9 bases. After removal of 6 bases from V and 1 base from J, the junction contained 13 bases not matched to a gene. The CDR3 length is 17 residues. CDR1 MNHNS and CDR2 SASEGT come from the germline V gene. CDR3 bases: TGTGCCAGCAGACCCCCCATCAGGGACAGGGTTTCCTACGAGCAGTACTTC. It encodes CASRPPIRDRVSYEQYF.

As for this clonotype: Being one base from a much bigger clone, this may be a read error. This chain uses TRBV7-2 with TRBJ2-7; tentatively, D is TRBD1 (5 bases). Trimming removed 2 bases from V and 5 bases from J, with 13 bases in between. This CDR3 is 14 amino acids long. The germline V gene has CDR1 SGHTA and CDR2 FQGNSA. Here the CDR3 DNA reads TGTGCCAGCAGCTTAACAGGACCCGACAACGAGCAGTACTTC. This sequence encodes CASSLTGPDNEQYF.

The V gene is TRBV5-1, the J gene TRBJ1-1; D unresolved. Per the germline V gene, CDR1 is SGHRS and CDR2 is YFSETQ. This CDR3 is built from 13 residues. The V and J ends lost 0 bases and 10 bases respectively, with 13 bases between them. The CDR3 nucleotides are TGCGCCAGCAGCTTGGCCGGAAACACGGGAGCTTTCTTT. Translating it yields CASSLAGNTGAFF.

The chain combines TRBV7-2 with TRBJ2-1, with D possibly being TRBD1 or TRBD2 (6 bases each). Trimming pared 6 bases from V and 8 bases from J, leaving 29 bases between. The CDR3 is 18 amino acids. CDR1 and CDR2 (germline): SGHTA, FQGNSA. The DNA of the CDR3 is TGTGCCAGCAGGCAAGCGGGTAATCGGGACAAGGTCCGCCATGAGCAGTTCTTC. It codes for CASRQAGNRDKVRHEQFF.

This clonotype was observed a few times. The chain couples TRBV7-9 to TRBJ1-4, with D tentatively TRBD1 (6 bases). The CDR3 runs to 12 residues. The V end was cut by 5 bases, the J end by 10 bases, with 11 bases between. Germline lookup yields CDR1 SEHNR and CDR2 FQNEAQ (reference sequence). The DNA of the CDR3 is TGTGCCAGCAGCGACACAGGGAGAAAACTGTTTTTT. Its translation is CASSDTGRKLFF.

The DNA for the CDR3 is TGTGCCAGCAGCCAAGGTAGGAGACACAGTGGAGAGACCCAGTACTTC. Translated, it gives CASSQGRRHSGETQYF. The V and J genes are TRBV3-1 and TRBJ2-5; D gene unclear. The V and J ends lost 1 base and 4 bases respectively, with 16 bases between them. This CDR3 is built from 16 residues. Looked up from germline, CDR1 is LGHDT and CDR2 is YNNKEL (reference sequence).

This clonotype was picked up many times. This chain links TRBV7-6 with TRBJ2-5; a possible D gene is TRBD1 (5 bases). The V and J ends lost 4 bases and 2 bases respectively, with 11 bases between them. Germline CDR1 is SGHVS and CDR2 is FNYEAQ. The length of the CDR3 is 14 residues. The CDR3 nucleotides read TGTGCCAGCAGCTACAGGACACCTCAAGAGACCCAGTACTTC. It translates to CASSYRTPQETQYF.

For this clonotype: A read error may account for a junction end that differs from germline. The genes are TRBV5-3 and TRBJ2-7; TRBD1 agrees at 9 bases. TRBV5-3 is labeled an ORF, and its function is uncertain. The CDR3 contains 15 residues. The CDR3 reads CASSWPGQGEGEQYF. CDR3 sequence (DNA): TGTGCCAGCAGCTGGCCGGGACAGGGTGAGGGCGAGCAGTACTTC.

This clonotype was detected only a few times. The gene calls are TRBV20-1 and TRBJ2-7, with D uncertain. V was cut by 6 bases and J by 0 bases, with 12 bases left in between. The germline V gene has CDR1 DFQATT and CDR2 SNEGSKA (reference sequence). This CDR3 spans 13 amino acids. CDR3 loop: CSAQRRSSYEQYF. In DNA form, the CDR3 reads TGCAGTGCACAGCGTAGGAGCTCCTACGAGCAGTACTTC.

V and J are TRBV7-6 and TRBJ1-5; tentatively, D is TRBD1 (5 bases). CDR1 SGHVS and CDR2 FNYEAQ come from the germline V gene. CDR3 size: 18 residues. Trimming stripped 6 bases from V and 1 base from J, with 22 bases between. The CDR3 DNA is TGTGCCAGCAGAATAAAAGATCCCTACCGGGACAGCAATCAGCCCCAGCATTTT. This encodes CASRIKDPYRDSNQPQHF.

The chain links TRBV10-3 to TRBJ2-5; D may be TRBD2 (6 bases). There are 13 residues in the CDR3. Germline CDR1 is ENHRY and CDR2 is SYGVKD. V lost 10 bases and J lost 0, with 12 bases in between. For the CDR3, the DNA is TGTGCCACATATTCGGGGGACCAAGAGACCCAGTACTTC. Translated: CATYSGDQETQYF.

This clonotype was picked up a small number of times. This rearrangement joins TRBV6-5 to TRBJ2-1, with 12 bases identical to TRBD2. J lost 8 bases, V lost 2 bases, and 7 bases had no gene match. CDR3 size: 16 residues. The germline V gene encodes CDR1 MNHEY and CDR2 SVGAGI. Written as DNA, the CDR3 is TGTGCCAGCAGTTACCGGACTAGCGGGATCGGCGATGAGCAGTTCTTC. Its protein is CASSYRTSGIGDEQFF.

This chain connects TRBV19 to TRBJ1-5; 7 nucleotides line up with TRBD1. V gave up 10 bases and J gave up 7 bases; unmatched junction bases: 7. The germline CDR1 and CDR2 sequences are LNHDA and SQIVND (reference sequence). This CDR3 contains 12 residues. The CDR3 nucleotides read TGTGCCACCACAGGGGAAGAACAGCCCCAGCATTTT. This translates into CATTGEEQPQHF.

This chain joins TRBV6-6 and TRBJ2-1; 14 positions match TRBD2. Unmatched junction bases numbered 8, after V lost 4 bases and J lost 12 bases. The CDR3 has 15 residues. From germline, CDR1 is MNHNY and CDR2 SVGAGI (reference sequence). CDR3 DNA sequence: TGTGCCAGCAGTTCGGGACTAGCGGGAGCTTTAGGGCAGTTCTTC. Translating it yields CASSSGLAGALGQFF.

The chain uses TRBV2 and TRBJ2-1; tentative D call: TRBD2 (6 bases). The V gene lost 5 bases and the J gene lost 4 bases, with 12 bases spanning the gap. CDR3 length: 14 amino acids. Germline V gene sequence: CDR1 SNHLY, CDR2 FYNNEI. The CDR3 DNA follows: TGTGCCAGCAGTCCCCTAGCGTCTTACAATGAGCAGTTCTTC. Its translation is CASSPLASYNEQFF.

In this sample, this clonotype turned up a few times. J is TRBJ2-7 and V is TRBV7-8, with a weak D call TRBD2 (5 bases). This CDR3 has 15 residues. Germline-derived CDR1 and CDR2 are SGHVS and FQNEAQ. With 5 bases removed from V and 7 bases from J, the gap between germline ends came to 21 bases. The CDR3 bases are TGTGCCAGCAGCCCCATTAAGGCTTCGCCGGGGGAGCAGTACTTC. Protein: CASSPIKASPGEQYF.

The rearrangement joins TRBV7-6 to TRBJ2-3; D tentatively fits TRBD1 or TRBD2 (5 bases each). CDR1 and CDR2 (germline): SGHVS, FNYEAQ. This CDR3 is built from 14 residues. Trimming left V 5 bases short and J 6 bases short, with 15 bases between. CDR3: CASSVGASFDTQYF. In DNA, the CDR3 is TGTGCCAGCAGCGTTGGGGCTAGCTTCGATACGCAGTATTTT.

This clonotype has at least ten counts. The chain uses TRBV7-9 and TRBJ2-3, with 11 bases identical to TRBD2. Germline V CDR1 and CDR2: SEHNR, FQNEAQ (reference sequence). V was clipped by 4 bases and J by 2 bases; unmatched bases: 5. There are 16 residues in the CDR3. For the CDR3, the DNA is TGTGCCAGCAGCTCCGGGACTAGCGGCGACACAGATACGCAGTATTTT. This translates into CASSSGTSGDTDTQYF.

The CDR3 protein is CATGATNTGELFF. The CDR3 DNA sequence: TGTGCCACGGGGGCTACGAACACCGGGGAGCTGTTTTTT. The chain recombines TRBV11-2 with TRBJ2-2; D tentatively reads TRBD1 or TRBD2 (6 bases each). V lost 10 bases and J 0 bases, leaving 9 bases between the germline ends. From germline, CDR1 is SGHAT and CDR2 FQNNGV. The length of the CDR3 is 13 residues.

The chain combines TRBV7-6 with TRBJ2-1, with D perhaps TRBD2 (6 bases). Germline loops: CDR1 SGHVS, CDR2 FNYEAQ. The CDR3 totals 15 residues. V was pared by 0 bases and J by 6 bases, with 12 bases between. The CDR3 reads CASSLAGGTPNEQFF. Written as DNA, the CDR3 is TGTGCCAGCAGCTTAGCCGGAGGGACTCCCAATGAGCAGTTCTTC.

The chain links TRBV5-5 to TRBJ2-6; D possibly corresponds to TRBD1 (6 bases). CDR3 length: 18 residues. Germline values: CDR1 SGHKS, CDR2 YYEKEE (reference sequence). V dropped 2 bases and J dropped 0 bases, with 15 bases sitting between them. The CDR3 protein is CASSLSTGVNSGANVLTF. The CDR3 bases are TGTGCCAGCAGCTTATCGACAGGTGTTAACTCTGGGGCCAACGTCCTGACTTTC.

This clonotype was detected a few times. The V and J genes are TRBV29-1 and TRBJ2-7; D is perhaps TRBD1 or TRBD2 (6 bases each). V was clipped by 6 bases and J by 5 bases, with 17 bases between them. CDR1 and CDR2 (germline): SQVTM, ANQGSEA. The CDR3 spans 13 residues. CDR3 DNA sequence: TGCAGCGTCGAAACTAGGGGGGCCCACGAGCAGTACTTC. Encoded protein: CSVETRGAHEQYF.

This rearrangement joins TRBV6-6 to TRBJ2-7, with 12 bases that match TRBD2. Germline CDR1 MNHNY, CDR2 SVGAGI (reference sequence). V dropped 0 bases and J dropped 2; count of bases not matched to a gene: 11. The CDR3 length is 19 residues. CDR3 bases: TGTGCCAGCAGTTACTCGAGCTCCGGACTAGCGGGGCTCCCCTACGAGCAGTACTTC. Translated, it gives CASSYSSSGLAGLPYEQYF.

Here the CDR3 reads CASSERAAGETQYF. The CDR3 bases are TGTGCCAGCAGCGAACGGGCGGCCGGGGAGACCCAGTACTTC. This rearrangement joins TRBV7-8 to TRBJ2-5, with unresolved D. Germline V lookup: CDR1 SGHVS, CDR2 FQNEAQ. V was trimmed by 5 bases and J by 5 bases, leaving 15 bases between them. The CDR3 runs 14 residues.

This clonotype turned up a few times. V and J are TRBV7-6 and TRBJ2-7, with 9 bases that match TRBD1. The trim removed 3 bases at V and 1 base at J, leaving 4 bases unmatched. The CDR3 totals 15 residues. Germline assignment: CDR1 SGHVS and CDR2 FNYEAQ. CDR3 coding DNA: TGTGCCAGCAGCTTTAGACAGGGGGTTTCCTACGAGCAGTACTTC. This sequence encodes CASSFRQGVSYEQYF.

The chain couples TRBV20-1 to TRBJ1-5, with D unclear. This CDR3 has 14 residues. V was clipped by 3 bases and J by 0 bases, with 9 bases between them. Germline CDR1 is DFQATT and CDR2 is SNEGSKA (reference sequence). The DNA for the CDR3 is TGCAGTGCTAGGAGGCGGACTAGCAATCAGCCCCAGCATTTT. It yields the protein CSARRRTSNQPQHF.